What follows are 6 T cell receptor beta chains derived from one specimen sequenced in a study of shared clonotypes between healthy human individuals. Produced via immunoSEQ multiplex PCR; TCRdb's table is partial and in-frame only. The data contain about 1,900,000 clones, approximately 94% of them seen just once; the ten biggest clones take up 1% to 1.5%. CD45RO-negative cells were positively selected for CCR7, leaving out terminally differentiated effector memory CD45RA+ cells. The material sequenced was naive CD8+ T cells sorted from blood. Source of these receptors: a man between 18 and 35 years old in good health.

With respect to this clone: One end of the junction fails to match germline, which may point to a read error. The V gene is TRBV2, the J gene TRBJ2-7; 10 bases align to TRBD1. Germline CDR1 reads SNHLY; CDR2 reads FYNNEI. This CDR3 has 17 amino acids. CDR3 sequence (DNA): TGTGCCACCAGTTGGGACAGGGGTCCCCTACCGGCCTACGAGCAGTACTTC. Translation gives CATSWDRGPLPAYEQYF. Full variable domain (outside the CDR3, taken from reference TRBV2 and TRBJ2-7): EPEVTQTPSHQVTQMGQEVILRCVPISNHLYFYWYRQILGQKVEFLVSFYNNEISEKSEIFDDQFSVERPDGSNFTLKIRSTKLEDSAMYFCATSWDRGPLPAYEQYFGPGTRLTVT.

This rearrangement joins TRBV14 to TRBJ2-1; 16 bases match TRBD2. The CDR3 contains 20 residues. After removal of 3 bases from V and 6 bases from J, the junction contained 14 bases not matched to a gene. Germline V gene sequence: CDR1 SGHDN, CDR2 FVKESK. The CDR3 region is CASSQAAGLAGGQKGNEQFF. Here the CDR3 DNA reads TGTGCCAGCAGCCAGGCTGCGGGACTAGCGGGAGGGCAAAAGGGCAATGAGCAGTTCTTC.

This clone came up once. This specimen includes other DNA sequences encoding the same CDR3. The genes are TRBV6-1 and TRBJ1-2; D is unclear. CDR1 is MNHNS, CDR2 SASEGT, per germline. This CDR3 has 11 residues. Between the trimmed V and J ends, which lost 4 bases and 5 bases, there was a span of 5 bases. Here the CDR3 reads CASSGGYGYTF. In DNA, the CDR3 is TGTGCCAGCAGTGGAGGTTATGGCTACACCTTC.

Of note for this clone: The identical CDR3 is also encoded by other nucleotide sequences in the sample. The J gene is TRBJ2-5, the V gene TRBV29-1, with 10 bases identical to TRBD1. J lost 3 bases, V lost 4 bases, and 2 bases had no gene match. This CDR3 has 13 amino acids. CDR1 is SQVTM and CDR2 is ANQGSEA in the germline V gene. The CDR3 sequence: CSVAGTGEETQYF. The CDR3 DNA follows: TGCAGCGTTGCCGGGACAGGGGAAGAGACCCAGTACTTC.

V is TRBV4-1 and J is TRBJ2-1; 11 bases are shared with TRBD2. Germline V gene sequence: CDR1 MGHRA, CDR2 YSYEKL. V was clipped by 4 bases and J by 8 bases; unmatched bases: 7. The CDR3 runs to 15 residues. The chain's CDR3 is CASSLLAGALYEQFF. In DNA, the CDR3 is TGCGCCAGCAGCCTACTAGCGGGGGCCTTGTATGAGCAGTTCTTC.

The genes are TRBV30 and TRBJ2-1; 10 bases are shared with TRBD1. The V segment lost 3 bases and the J segment 8 bases; nucleotides outside the gene matches: 7. Per the germline V gene, CDR1 is GTSNPN and CDR2 is SVGIG (reference sequence). CDR3 length equals 14 residues. The CDR3 bases are TGTGCCTGGAGGCCGGGACAGGGGTTATATGAGCAGTTCTTC. Protein sequence: CAWRPGQGLYEQFF.